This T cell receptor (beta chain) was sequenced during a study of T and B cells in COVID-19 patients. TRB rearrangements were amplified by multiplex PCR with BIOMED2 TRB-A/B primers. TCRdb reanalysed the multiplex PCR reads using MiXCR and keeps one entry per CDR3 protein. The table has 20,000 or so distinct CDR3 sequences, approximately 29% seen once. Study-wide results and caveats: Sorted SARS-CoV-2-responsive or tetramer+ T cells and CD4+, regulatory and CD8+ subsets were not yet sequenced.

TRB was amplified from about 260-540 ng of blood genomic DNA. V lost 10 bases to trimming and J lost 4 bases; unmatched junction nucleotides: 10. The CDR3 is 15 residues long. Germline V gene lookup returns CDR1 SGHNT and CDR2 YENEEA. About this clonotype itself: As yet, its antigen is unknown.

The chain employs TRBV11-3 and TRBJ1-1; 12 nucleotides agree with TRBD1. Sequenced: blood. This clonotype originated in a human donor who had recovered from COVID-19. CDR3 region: CAISWDRGLGTEAFF. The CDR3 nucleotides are TGTGCCATCAGTTGGGACAGGGGGCTTGGCACTGAAGCTTTCTTT. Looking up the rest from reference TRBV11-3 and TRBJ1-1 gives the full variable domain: EAGVVQSPRYKIIEKKQPVAFWCNPISGHNTLYWYLQNLGQGPELLIRYENEEAVDDSQLPKDRFSAERLKGVDSTLKIQPAELGDSAVYLCAISWDRGLGTEAFFGQGTRLTVV.